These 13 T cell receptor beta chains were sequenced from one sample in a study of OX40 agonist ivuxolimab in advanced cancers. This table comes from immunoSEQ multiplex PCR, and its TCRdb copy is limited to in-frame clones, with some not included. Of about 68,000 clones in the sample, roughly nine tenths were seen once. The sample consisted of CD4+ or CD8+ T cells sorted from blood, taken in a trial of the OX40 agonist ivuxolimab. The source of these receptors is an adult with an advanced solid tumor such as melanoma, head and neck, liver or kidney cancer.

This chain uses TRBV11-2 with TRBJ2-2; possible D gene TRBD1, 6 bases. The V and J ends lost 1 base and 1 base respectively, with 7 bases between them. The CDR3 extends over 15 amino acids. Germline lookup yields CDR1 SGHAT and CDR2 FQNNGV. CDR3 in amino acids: CASSLAGQNTGELFF. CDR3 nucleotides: TGTGCCAGCAGCTTAGCGGGACAGAACACCGGGGAGCTGTTTTTT.

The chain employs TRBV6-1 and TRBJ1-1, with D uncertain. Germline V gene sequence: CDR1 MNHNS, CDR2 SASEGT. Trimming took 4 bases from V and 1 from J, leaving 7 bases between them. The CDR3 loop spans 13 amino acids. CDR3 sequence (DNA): TGTGCCAGCAGTGCGATCTCGAACACTGAAGCTTTCTTT. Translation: CASSAISNTEAFF.

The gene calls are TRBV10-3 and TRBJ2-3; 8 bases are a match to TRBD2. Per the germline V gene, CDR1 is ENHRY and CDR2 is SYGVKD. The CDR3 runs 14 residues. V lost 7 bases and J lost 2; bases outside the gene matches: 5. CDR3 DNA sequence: TGTGCCATCAATAGAGCGGGAGACACAGATACGCAGTATTTT. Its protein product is CAINRAGDTDTQYF.

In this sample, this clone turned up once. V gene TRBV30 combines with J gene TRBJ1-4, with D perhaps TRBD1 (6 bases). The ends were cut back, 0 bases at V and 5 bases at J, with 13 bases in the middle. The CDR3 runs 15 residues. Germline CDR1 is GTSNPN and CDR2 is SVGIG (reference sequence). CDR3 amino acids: CAWSVRGGKNEKLFF. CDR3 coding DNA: TGTGCCTGGAGTGTGAGAGGGGGGAAGAATGAAAAACTGTTTTTT.

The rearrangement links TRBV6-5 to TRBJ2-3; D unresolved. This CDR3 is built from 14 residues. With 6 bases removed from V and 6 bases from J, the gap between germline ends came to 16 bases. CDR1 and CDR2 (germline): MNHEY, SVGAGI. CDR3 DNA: TGTGCCAGCAGCCGGGCCCCACCAACCGATACGCAGTATTTT. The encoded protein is CASSRAPPTDTQYF.

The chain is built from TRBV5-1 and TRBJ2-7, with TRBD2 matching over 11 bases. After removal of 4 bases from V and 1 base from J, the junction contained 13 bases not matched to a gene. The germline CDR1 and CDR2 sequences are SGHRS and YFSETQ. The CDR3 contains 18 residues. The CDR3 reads CASSVAGTSGSASYEQYF. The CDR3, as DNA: TGCGCCAGCAGCGTCGCCGGGACTAGCGGAAGCGCGTCCTACGAGCAGTACTTC.

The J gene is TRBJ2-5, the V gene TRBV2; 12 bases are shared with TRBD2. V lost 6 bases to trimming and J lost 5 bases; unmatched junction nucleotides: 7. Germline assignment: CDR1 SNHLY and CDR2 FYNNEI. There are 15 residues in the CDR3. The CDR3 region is CASRALAGGPETQYF. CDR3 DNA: TGTGCCAGCAGGGCCCTAGCGGGAGGGCCCGAGACCCAGTACTTC.

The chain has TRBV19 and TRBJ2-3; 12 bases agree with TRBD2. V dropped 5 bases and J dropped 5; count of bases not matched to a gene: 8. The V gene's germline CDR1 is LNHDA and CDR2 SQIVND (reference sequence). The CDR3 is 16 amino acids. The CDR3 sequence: CASSWLAGGPGDTQYF. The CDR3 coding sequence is TGTGCCAGTAGTTGGCTAGCGGGAGGGCCGGGAGATACGCAGTATTTT.

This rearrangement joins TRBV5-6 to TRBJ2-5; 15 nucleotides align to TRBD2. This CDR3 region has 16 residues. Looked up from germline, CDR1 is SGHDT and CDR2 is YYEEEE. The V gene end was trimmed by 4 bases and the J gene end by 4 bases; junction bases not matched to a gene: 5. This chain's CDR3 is CASSPLGLAGGETQYF. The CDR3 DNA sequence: TGTGCCAGCAGCCCGTTGGGACTAGCGGGAGGAGAGACCCAGTACTTC.

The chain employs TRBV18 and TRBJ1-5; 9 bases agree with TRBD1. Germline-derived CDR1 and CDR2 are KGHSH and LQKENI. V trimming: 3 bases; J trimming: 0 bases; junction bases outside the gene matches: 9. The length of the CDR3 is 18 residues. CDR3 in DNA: TGTGCCAGCTCACCTTCTAGGACAGGGGTCAATAGCAATCAGCCCCAGCATTTT. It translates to CASSPSRTGVNSNQPQHF.

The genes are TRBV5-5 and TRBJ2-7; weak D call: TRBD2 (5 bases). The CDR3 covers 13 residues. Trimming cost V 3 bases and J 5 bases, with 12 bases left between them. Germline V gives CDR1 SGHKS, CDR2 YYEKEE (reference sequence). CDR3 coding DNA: TGTGCCAGCAGCTCGGTTGGACTGAACGAGCAGTACTTC. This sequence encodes CASSSVGLNEQYF.

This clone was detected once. The CDR3 DNA reads TGTGCCAGCAGTAAGCCGGGACAGCTTAATTCACCCCTCCACTTT. It is translated as CASSKPGQLNSPLHF. The chain employs TRBV6-5 and TRBJ1-6, with 7 positions matching TRBD1. V dropped 5 bases and J dropped 6; count of bases not matched to a gene: 7. The CDR3 extends over 15 amino acids. Germline V gene lookup returns CDR1 MNHEY and CDR2 SVGAGI.

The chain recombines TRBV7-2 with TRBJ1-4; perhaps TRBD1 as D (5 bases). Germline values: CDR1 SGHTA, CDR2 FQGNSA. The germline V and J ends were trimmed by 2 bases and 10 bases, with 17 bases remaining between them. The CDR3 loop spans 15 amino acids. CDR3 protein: CASSLTAGSYGKLFF. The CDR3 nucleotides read TGTGCCAGCAGCTTAACGGCAGGGTCTTACGGAAAACTGTTTTTT. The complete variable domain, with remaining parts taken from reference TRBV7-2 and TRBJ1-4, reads GAGVSQSPSNKVTEKGKDVELRCDPISGHTALYWYRQSLGQGLEFLIYFQGNSAPDKSGLPSDRFSAERTGGSVSTLTIQRTQQEDSAVYLCASSLTAGSYGKLFFGSGTQLSVL.